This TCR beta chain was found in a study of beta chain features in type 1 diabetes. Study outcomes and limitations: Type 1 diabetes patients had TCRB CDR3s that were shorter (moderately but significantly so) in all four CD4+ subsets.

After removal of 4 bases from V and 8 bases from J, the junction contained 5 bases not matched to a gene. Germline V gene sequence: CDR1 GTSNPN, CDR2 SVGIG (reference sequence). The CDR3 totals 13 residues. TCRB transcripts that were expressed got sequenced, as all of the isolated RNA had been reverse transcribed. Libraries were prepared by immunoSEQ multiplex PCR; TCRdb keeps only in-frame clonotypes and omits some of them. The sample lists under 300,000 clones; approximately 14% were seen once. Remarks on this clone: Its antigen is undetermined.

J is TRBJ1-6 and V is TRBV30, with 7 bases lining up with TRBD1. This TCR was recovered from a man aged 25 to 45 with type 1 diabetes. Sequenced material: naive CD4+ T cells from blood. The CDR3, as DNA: TGTGCCTGGACAGGACAGGCAGATTCACCCCTCCACTTT. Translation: CAWTGQADSPLHF.